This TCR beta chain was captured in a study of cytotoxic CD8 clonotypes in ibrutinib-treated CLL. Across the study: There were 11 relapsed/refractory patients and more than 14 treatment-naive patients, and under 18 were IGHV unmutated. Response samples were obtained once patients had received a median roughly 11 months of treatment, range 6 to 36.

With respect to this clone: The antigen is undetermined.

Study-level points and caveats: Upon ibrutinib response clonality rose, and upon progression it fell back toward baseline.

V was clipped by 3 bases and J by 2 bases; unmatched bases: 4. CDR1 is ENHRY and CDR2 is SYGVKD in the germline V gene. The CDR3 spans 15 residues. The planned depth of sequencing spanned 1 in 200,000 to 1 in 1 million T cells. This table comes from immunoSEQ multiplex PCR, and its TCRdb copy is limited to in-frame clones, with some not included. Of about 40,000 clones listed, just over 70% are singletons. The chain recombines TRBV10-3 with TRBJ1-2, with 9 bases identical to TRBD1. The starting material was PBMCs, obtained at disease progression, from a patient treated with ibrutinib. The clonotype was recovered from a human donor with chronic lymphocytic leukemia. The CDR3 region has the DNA TGTGCCATCAGTGAAGCCGGGACAGGGAACTATGGCTACACCTTC. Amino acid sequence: CAISEAGTGNYGYTF.